The clone carrying this T cell receptor (beta chain) was seen more than once but under ten times. Its antigen is currently unknown. This specimen belongs to a study of T cells in Graves' hyperthyroidism and ophthalmopathy. General observations from the study: Classification by a 13 V-J model distinguished ophthalmopathy from stable hyperthyroidism.

TCR beta CDR3 regions were amplified from RNA transcripts. HTBI primers were employed in a first-round RT-PCR of the TCR CDR3. TCRdb analysed the multiplex PCR reads with MiXCR anew, one entry per CDR3 protein. The repertoire holds hundreds of thousands of distinct CDR3 sequences, with roughly 25% as singletons. The V and J ends lost 4 bases and 4 bases respectively, with 18 bases between them. CDR3 length: 15 residues. Germline V CDR1 and CDR2: SGHRS, YFSETQ. This sequence originates from a man aged 50-59 years with Graves' hyperthyroidism. The sample consisted of blood. The gene calls are TRBV5-1 and TRBJ2-7; D possibly uses TRBD1 or TRBD2 (5 bases each). CDR3 loop: CASSPPGRSLYEQYF. The DNA for the CDR3 is TGCGCCAGCAGCCCTCCGGGACGGAGTCTGTACGAGCAGTACTTC.